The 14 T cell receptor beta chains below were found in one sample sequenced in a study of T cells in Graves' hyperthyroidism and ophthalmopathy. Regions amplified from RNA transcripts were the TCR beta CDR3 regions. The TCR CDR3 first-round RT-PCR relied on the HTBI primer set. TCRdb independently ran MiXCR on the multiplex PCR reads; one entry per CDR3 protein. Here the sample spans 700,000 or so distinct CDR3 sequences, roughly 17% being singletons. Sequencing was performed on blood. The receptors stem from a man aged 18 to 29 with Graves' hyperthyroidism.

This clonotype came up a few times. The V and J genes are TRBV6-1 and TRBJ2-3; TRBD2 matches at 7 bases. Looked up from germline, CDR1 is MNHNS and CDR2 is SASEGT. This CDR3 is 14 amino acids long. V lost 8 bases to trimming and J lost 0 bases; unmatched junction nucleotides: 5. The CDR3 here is CASELALSTDTQYF. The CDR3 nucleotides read TGTGCCAGCGAACTAGCGTTAAGCACAGATACGCAGTATTTT.

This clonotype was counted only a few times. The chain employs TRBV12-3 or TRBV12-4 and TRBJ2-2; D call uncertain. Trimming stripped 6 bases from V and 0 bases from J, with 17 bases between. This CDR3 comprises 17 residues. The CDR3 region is CASRRPQDASNTGELFF. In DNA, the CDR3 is TGTGCCAGCAGACGACCGCAGGATGCATCGAACACCGGGGAGCTGTTTTTT.

This chain's CDR3 is CASSSELAAYNEQFF. CDR3 DNA: TGTGCCAGCAGCTCCGAACTAGCGGCCTACAATGAGCAGTTCTTC. The chain uses TRBV11-2 and TRBJ2-1; 8 bases match TRBD2. V dropped 4 bases and J dropped 2; count of bases not matched to a gene: 4. This CDR3 is 15 amino acids long. CDR1 and CDR2 from the germline V gene are SGHAT and FQNNGV.

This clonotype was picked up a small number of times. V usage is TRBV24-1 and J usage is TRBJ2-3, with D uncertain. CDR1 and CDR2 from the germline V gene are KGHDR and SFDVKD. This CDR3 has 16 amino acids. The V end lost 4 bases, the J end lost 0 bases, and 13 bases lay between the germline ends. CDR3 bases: TGTGCCACCAGTGACCCGGGCCGTGCTAGCACAGATACGCAGTATTTT. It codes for CATSDPGRASTDTQYF.

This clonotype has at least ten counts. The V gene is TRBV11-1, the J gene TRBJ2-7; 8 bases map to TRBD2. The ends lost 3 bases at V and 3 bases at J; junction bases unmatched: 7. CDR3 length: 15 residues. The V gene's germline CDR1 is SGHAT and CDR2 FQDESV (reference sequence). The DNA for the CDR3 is TGTGCCAGCAGCTTGCTCACTGCGGGAGGCTACGAGCAGTACTTC. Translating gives CASSLLTAGGYEQYF.

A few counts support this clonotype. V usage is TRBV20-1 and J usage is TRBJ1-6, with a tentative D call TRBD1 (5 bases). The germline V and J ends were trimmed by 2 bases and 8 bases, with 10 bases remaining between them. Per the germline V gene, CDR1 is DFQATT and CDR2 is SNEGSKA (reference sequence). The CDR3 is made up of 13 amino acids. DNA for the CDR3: TGCAGTGCTAGACCAATGACAGATTCACCCCTCCACTTT. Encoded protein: CSARPMTDSPLHF.

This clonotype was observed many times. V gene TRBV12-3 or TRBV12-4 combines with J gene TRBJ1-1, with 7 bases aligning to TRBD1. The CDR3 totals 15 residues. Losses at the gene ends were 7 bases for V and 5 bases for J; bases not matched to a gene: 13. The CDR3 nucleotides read TGTGCCAGCACCCAGGGGGTCTCCGGTTTAACTGAAGCTTTCTTT. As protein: CASTQGVSGLTEAFF.

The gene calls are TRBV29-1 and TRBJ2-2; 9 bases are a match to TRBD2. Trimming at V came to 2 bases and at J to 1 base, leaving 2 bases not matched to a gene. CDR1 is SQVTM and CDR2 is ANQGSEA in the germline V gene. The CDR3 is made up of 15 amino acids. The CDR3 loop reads CSVEYSGGNTGELFF. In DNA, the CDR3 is TGCAGCGTTGAATATAGCGGGGGGAACACCGGGGAGCTGTTTTTT.

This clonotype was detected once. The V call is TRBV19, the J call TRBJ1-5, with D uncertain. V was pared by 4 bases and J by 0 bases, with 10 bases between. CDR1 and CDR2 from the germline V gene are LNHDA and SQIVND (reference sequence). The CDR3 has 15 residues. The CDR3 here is CASSNSLYSNQPQHF. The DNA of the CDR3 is TGTGCCAGTAGTAACTCTCTTTATAGCAATCAGCCCCAGCATTTT.

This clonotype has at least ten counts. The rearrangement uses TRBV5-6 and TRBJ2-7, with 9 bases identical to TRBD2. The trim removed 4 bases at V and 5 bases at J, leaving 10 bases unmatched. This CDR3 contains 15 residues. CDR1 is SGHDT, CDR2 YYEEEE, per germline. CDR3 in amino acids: CASSDPSGTSNEQYF. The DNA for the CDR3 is TGTGCCAGCAGCGACCCTTCCGGGACTAGCAACGAGCAGTACTTC.

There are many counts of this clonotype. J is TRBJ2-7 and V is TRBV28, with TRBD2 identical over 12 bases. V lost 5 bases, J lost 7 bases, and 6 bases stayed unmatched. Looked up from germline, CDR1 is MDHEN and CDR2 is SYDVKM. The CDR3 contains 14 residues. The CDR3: CASSRLAGVREQYF. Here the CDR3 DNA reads TGTGCCAGCAGTCGACTAGCGGGAGTTCGGGAGCAGTACTTC.

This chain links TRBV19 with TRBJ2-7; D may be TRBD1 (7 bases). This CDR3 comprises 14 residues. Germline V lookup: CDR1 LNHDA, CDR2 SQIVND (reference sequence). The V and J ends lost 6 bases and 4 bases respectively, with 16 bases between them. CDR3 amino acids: CASRADRRDYEQYF. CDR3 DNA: TGTGCCAGTAGAGCGGACAGGAGGGATTACGAGCAGTACTTC.

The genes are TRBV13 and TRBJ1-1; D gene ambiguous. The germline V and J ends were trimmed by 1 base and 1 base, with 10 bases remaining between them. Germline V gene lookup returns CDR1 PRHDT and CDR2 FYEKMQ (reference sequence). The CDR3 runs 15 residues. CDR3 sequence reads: CASSLVGEPNTEAFF. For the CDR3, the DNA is TGTGCCAGCAGCTTAGTGGGTGAACCGAACACTGAAGCTTTCTTT.

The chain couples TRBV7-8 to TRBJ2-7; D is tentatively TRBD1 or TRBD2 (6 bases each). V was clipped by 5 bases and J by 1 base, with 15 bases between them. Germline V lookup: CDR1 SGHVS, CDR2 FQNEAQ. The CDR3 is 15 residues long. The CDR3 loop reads CASSRGGGKSYEQYF. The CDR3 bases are TGTGCCAGCAGCCGTGGGGGCGGGAAGTCCTACGAGCAGTACTTC.